The 5 T cell receptor beta chains given below trace back to one sample, sequenced in a study of T-cell memory formation after mild COVID-19. TCRdb reanalysed the 5' RACE reads using MiXCR and keeps one entry per CDR3 protein. The sample carries 350,000 to 450,000 distinct CDR3 sequences, approximately 20% recorded once. The sequenced sample was PBMCs or a T cell subset sorted from them (not recorded which). These receptors were obtained from an adult woman who had mild COVID-19 (a few samples of this study predate the infection). Cell type and time point are not known.

V is TRBV7-2 and J is TRBJ1-2, with a tentative D call TRBD1 (6 bases). The V end was cut by 5 bases, the J end by 8 bases, with 21 bases between. The germline V gene has CDR1 SGHTA and CDR2 FQGNSA. The CDR3 runs to 15 residues. The DNA of the CDR3 is TGTGCCAGCAGCCCGATAACGGACAGCCTTATGGGCTACACCTTC. Translated: CASSPITDSLMGYTF.

The V gene is TRBV5-1, the J gene TRBJ1-3; 8 bases fit TRBD1. The V and J ends lost 5 bases and 1 base, in that order; junction bases with no gene match: 5. From germline, CDR1 is SGHRS and CDR2 YFSETQ. The CDR3 consists of 15 residues. This chain's CDR3 is CASSTGGTSGNTIYF. In nucleotides, the CDR3 is TGCGCCAGCAGTACAGGGGGAACGTCTGGAAACACCATATATTTT.

This clonotype showed up just a few times. V is TRBV4-1 and J is TRBJ1-5; 7 bases agree with TRBD1. With V trimmed by 1 base and J by 2 bases, 5 bases remained unmatched. The CDR3 sequence is 16 residues long. The germline gives CDR1 MGHRA, CDR2 YSYEKL. CDR3 nucleotides: TGCGCCAGCAGCCAAGTACAGGGGATTGGCAATCAGCCCCAGCATTTT. Residues: CASSQVQGIGNQPQHF.

The CDR3 here is CASSPTQGMRAEAFF. In DNA, the CDR3 is TGTGCCAGCAGCCCAACACAGGGGATGAGGGCTGAAGCTTTCTTT. The chain combines TRBV7-2 with TRBJ1-1, with 7 bases fitting TRBD1. The V gene's germline CDR1 is SGHTA and CDR2 FQGNSA. With V trimmed by 5 bases and J by 6 bases, 12 bases remained unmatched. The CDR3 is 15 amino acids.

This clonotype was recorded a few times. This chain uses TRBV11-2 with TRBJ2-7; 11 nucleotides agree with TRBD2. This CDR3 spans 17 amino acids. V lost 1 base and J lost 2; bases outside the gene matches: 7. Germline lookup yields CDR1 SGHAT and CDR2 FQNNGV. CDR3 bases: TGTGCCAGCAGCTTAGGCCAGACTAGCGGGGTGCCCTACGAGCAGTACTTC. Protein: CASSLGQTSGVPYEQYF.